The clone carrying this TCR beta chain was seen once. The sample originates from a study of blood T cell repertoires in COVID-19. The method was immunoSEQ multiplex PCR; TCRdb's version includes in-frame clones alone and lacks a portion of them. The sample shows around 170,000 clones, roughly 70% of them seen only once. CDR3 length: 13 residues. Germline V gene data show CDR1 as LNHDA and CDR2 as SQIVND (reference sequence). V trimming: 5 bases; J trimming: 7 bases; junction bases outside the gene matches: 5. The chain links TRBV19 to TRBJ1-5; 7 bases line up with TRBD1. This receptor was taken from a woman older than 75 with acute or convalescent COVID-19. Specimen: peripheral blood. The chain's CDR3 is CASSRGQWQPQHF. The CDR3 coding sequence is TGTGCCAGTAGTCGGGGACAGTGGCAGCCCCAGCATTTT.